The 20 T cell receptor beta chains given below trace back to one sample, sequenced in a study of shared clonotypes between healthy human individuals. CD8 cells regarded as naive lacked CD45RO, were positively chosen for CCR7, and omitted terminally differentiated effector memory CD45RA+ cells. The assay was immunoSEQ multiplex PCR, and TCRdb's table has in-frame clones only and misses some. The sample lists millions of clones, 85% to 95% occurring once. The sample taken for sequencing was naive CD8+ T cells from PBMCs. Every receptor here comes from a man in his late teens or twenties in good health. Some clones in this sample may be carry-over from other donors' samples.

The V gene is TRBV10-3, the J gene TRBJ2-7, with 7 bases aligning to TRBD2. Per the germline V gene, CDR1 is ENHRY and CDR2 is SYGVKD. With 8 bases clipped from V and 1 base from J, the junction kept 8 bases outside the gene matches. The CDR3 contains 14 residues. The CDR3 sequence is CAIAPASGSYEQYF. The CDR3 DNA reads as TGTGCCATCGCTCCGGCTAGCGGTTCCTACGAGCAGTACTTC.

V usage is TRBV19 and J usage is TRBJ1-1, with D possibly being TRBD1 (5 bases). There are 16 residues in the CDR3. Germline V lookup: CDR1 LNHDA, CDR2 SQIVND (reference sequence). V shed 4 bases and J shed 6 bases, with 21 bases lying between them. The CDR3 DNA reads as TGTGCCAGTAGTACCCCGGGGGAGGGCGGGATGGCTGAAGCTTTCTTT. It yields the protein CASSTPGEGGMAEAFF.

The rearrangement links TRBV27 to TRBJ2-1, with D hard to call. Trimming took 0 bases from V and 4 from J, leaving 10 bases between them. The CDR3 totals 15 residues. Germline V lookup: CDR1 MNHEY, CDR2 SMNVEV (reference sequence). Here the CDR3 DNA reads TGTGCCAGCAGTTTATCAAGCCCTACGTACAATGAGCAGTTCTTC. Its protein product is CASSLSSPTYNEQFF.

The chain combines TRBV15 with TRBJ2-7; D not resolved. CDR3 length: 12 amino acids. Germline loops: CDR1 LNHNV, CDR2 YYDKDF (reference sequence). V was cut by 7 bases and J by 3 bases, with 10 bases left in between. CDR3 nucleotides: TGTGCCACCACGAGATGGGGCTACGAGCAGTACTTC. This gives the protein CATTRWGYEQYF.

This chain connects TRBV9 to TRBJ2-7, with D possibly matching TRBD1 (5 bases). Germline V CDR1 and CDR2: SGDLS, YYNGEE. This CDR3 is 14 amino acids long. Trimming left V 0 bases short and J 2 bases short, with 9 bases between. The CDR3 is CASSVAPGPYEQYF. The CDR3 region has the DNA TGTGCCAGCAGCGTAGCTCCAGGGCCCTACGAGCAGTACTTC.

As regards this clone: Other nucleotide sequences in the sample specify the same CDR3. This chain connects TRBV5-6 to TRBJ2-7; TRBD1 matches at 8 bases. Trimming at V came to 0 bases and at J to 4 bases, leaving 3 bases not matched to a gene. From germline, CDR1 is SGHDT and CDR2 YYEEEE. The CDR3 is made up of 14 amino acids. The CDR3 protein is CASSLGDRGYEQYF. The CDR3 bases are TGTGCCAGCAGCTTGGGAGACAGGGGTTACGAGCAGTACTTC.

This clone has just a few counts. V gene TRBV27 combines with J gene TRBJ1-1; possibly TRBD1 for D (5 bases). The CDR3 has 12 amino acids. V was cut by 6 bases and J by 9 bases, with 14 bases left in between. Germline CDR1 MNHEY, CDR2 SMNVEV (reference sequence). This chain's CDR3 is CASSSNQGKAFF. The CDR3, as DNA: TGTGCCAGCAGCAGTAACCAGGGAAAAGCTTTCTTT.

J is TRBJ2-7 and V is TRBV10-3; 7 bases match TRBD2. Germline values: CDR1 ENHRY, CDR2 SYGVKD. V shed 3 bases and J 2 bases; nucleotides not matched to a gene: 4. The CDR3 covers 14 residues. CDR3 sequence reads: CAISDPSGAYEQYF. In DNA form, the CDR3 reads TGTGCCATCAGTGACCCTAGCGGTGCCTACGAGCAGTACTTC.

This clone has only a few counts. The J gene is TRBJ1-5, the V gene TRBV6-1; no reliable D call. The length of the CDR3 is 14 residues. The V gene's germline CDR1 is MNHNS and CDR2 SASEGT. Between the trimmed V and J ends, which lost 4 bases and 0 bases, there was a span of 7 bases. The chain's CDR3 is CASSAVHSNQPQHF. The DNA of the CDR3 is TGTGCCAGCAGTGCTGTACATAGCAATCAGCCCCAGCATTTT.

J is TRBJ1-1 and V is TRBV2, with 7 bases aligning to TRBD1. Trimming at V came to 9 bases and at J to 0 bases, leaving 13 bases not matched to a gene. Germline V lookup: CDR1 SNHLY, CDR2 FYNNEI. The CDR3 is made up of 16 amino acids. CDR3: CARRNLRQGMNTEAFF. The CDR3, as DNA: TGTGCCAGAAGAAACCTGAGACAGGGAATGAACACTGAAGCTTTCTTT. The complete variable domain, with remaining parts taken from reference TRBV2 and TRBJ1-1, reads EPEVTQTPSHQVTQMGQEVILRCVPISNHLYFYWYRQILGQKVEFLVSFYNNEISEKSEIFDDQFSVERPDGSNFTLKIRSTKLEDSAMYFCARRNLRQGMNTEAFFGQGTRLTVV.

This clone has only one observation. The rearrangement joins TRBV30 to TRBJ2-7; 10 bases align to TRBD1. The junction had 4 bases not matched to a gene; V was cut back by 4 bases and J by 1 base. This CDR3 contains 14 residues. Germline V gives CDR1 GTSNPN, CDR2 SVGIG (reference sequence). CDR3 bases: TGTGCCTGGACCCCGGGACAGGGGTCCTACGAGCAGTACTTC. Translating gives CAWTPGQGSYEQYF. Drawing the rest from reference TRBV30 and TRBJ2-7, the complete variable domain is SQTIHQWPATLVQPVGSPLSLECTVEGTSNPNLYWYRQAAGRGLQLLFYSVGIGQISSEVPQNLSASRPQDRQFILSSKKLLLSDSGFYLCAWTPGQGSYEQYFGPGTRLTVT.

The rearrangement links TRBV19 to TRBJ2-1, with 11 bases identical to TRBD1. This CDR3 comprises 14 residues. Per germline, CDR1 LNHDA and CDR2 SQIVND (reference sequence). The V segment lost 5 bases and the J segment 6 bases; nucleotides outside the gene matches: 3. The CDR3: CASSEGTGGNEQFF. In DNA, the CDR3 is TGTGCCAGTAGTGAGGGGACAGGGGGCAATGAGCAGTTCTTC.

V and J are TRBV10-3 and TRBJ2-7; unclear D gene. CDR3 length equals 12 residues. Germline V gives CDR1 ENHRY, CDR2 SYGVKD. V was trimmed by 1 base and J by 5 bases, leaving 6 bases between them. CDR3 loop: CAISEWNDEQYF. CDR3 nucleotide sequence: TGTGCCATCAGTGAGTGGAACGACGAGCAGTACTTC.

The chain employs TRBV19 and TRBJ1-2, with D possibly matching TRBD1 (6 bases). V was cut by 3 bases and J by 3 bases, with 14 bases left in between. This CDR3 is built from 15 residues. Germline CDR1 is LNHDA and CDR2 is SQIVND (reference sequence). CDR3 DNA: TGTGCCAGTAGTATGGGGGGCGAGGTAGACTATGGCTACACCTTC. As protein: CASSMGGEVDYGYTF.

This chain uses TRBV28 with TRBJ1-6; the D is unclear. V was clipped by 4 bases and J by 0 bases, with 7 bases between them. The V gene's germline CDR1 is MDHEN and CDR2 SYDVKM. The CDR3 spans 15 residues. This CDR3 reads CASSSIGSYNSPLHF. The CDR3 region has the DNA TGTGCCAGCAGTTCCATCGGCTCCTATAATTCACCCCTCCACTTT.

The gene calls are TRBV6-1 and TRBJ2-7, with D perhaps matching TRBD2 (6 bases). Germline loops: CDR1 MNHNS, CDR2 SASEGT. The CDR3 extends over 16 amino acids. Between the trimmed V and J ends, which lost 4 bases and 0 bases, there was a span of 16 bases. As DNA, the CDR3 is TGTGCCAGCAGTGGGAGGGGCGGGGAGAGCTCCTACGAGCAGTACTTC. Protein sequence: CASSGRGGESSYEQYF.

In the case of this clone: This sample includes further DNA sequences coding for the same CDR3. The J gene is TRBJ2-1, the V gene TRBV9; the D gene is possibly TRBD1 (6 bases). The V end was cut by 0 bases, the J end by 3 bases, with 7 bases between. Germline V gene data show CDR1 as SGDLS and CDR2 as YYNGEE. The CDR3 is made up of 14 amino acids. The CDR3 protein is CASSVGGGYNEQFF. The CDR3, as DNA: TGTGCCAGCAGCGTAGGAGGGGGCTACAATGAGCAGTTCTTC.

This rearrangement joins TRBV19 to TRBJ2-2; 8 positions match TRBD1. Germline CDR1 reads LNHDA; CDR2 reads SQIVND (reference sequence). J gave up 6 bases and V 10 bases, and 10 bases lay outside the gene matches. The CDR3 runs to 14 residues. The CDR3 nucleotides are TGTGCCACCCGCCCAGGGGGCTTGGCCGGGGAGCTGTTTTTT. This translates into CATRPGGLAGELFF.

CDR3 sequence reads: CASSLYPKLLETQYF. As DNA, the CDR3 is TGTGCCAGCAGTTTATACCCGAAGCTTTTGGAGACCCAGTACTTC. The rearrangement links TRBV27 to TRBJ2-5; D is unclear. V was cut by 1 base and J by 5 bases, with 14 bases left in between. The V gene's germline CDR1 is MNHEY and CDR2 SMNVEV (reference sequence). The CDR3 totals 15 residues.

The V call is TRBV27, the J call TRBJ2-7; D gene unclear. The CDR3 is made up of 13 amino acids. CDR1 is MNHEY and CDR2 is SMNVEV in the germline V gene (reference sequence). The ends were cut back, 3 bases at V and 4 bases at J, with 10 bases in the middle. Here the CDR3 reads CASSFNLGYEQYF. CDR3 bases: TGTGCCAGCAGTTTCAATTTGGGTTACGAGCAGTACTTC.